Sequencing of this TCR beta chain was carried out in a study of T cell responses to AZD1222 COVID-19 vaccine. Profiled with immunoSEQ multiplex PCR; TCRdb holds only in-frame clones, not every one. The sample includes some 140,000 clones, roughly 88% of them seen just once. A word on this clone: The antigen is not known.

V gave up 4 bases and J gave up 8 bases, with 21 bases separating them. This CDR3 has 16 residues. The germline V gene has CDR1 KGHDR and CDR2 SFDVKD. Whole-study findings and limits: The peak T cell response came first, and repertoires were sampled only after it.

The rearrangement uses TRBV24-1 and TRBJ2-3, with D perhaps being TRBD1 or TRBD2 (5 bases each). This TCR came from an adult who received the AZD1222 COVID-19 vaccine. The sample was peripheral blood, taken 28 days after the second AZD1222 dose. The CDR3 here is CATSEPTRKGVPTQYF. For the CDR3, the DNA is TGTGCCACCAGTGAACCTACTAGGAAAGGGGTACCTACGCAGTATTTT.